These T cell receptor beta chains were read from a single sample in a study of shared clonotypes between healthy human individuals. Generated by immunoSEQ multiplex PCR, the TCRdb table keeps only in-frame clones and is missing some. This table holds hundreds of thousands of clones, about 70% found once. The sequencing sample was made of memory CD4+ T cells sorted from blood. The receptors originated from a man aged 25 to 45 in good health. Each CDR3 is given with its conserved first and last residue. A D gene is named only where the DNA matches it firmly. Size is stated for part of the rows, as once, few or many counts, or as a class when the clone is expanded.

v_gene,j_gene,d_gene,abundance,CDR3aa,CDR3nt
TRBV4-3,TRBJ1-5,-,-,CASSQVVGSNQPQHF,TGCGCCAGCAGCCAAGTGGTGGGGAGCAATCAGCCCCAGCATTTT
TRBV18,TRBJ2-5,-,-,CASSLYSAEETQYF,TGTGCCAGCTCACTTTATTCAGCTGAAGAGACCCAGTACTTC
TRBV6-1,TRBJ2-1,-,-,CATGSRSYNEQFF,TGTGCCACAGGAAGCAGGTCCTACAATGAGCAGTTCTTC
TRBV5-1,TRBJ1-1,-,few,CASSLDRMNTEAFF,TGCGCCAGCAGTTTGGACAGAATGAACACTGAAGCTTTCTTT
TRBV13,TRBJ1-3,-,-,CASSLGYSGNTIYF,TGTGCCAGCAGCTTAGGTTACTCTGGAAACACCATATATTTT
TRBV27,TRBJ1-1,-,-,CASSPTWDTEAFF,TGTGCCAGCAGTCCAACATGGGACACTGAAGCTTTCTTT
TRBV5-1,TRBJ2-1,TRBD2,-,CASSLLAGVNNEQFF,TGCGCCAGCAGCCTGTTAGCGGGAGTCAACAATGAGCAGTTCTTC
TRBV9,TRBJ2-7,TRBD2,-,CASSATPGTRSYEQYF,TGTGCCAGCAGCGCGACCCCCGGGACTAGGTCCTACGAGCAGTACTTC
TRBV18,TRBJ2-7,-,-,CASSPYGGREQYF,TGTGCCAGCTCACCTTACGGGGGACGCGAGCAGTACTTC
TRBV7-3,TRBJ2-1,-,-,CASSLKGLYNEQFF,TGTGCCAGCAGCTTAAAAGGTCTTTACAATGAGCAGTTCTTC
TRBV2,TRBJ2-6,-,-,CASSVVGARLDGANVLTF,TGTGCCAGCAGTGTGGTGGGGGCGCGACTTGATGGGGCCAACGTCCTGACTTTC
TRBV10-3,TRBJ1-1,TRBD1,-,CAIFRGMGTEAFF,TGTGCCATCTTCAGGGGGATGGGGACTGAAGCTTTCTTT